This passage covers 14 T cell receptor beta chains from one sample sequenced in a study of blood T cells in healthy people across ages. Primers used in a second PCR of about 6 to 11 cycles were a sample-barcoded 5' primer and a J-beta primer mix. Each CDR3 protein gets one entry after TCRdb re-called the 5' RACE reads with MiXCR. Of 1,500,000 or so distinct CDR3 sequences listed, 59% are singletons. Sequencing was performed on blood. These receptors all stem from a man between 18 and 35 years old in good health.

The chain couples TRBV4-1 to TRBJ2-7; weak D call: TRBD1 (5 bases). V shed 3 bases and J shed 3 bases, with 9 bases lying between them. Germline CDR1 and CDR2: MGHRA and YSYEKL. CDR3 length: 13 amino acids. CDR3 amino acids: CASSQDNFYEQYF. DNA of the CDR3: TGCGCCAGCAGCCAGGACAATTTCTACGAGCAGTACTTC.

The chain carries TRBV6-1 and TRBJ2-7; the D gene is possibly TRBD2 (5 bases). The CDR3 loop spans 16 amino acids. Between the trimmed V and J ends, which lost 6 bases and 0 bases, there was a span of 18 bases. Germline lookup yields CDR1 MNHNS and CDR2 SASEGT. Here the CDR3 DNA reads TGTGCCAGCAGGGGTGGGGAACGGAGGAGCTCCTACGAGCAGTACTTC. This gives the protein CASRGGERRSSYEQYF.

This clonotype was observed a handful of times. This chain links TRBV27 with TRBJ2-2; TRBD1 is a possible D gene (6 bases). V dropped 5 bases and J dropped 0 bases, with 13 bases sitting between them. The CDR3 spans 16 residues. Germline CDR1 MNHEY, CDR2 SMNVEV (reference sequence). CDR3 sequence: CASSLRQAANTGELFF. The CDR3 DNA reads TGTGCCAGCAGTCTACGACAGGCCGCGAACACCGGGGAGCTGTTTTTT.

V gene TRBV4-3 combines with J gene TRBJ2-3; D not certain. Germline V gene lookup returns CDR1 LGHNA and CDR2 YSLEER. Trimming removed 6 bases at V and 5 bases at J, with 6 bases between. There are 11 residues in the CDR3. The CDR3 DNA follows: TGCGCCAGCAGTAACAAAGATACGCAGTATTTT. Its protein product is CASSNKDTQYF.

In this sample, this clonotype turned up a few times. This chain joins TRBV7-2 and TRBJ2-1; TRBD1 or TRBD2 may be the D gene (5 bases each). CDR1 is SGHTA, CDR2 FQGNSA, per germline. Trimming took 0 bases from V and 0 from J, leaving 9 bases between them. The CDR3 runs to 16 residues. The CDR3 here is CASSLAGTSSYNEQFF. CDR3 coding DNA: TGTGCCAGCAGCTTAGCAGGGACGAGCTCCTACAATGAGCAGTTCTTC. The full variable domain, its missing parts supplied by reference TRBV7-2 and TRBJ2-1, is GAGVSQSPSNKVTEKGKDVELRCDPISGHTALYWYRQSLGQGLEFLIYFQGNSAPDKSGLPSDRFSAERTGGSVSTLTIQRTQQEDSAVYLCASSLAGTSSYNEQFFGPGTRLTVL.

The chain employs TRBV11-2 and TRBJ2-5; tentatively, D is TRBD1 (6 bases). The germline V and J ends were trimmed by 3 bases and 5 bases, with 10 bases remaining between them. The germline gives CDR1 SGHAT, CDR2 FQNNGV. This CDR3 contains 13 residues. CDR3 sequence: CASSLRGYETQYF. The CDR3, as DNA: TGTGCCAGCAGCTTGAGGGGGTACGAGACCCAGTACTTC.

The chain couples TRBV7-2 to TRBJ2-1; 8 positions match TRBD2. V lost 4 bases, J lost 7 bases, and 9 bases stayed unmatched. The CDR3 has 15 amino acids. In germline, CDR1 is SGHTA, CDR2 FQGNSA. CDR3 nucleotides: TGTGCCAGCAGCTCGGGAGGGGGAGGTCGGAATGAGCAGTTCTTC. Residues: CASSSGGGGRNEQFF.

This clonotype was picked up a small number of times. The V and J genes are TRBV4-1 and TRBJ2-3; possible D gene TRBD1, 5 bases. The CDR3 loop spans 15 amino acids. The germline gives CDR1 MGHRA, CDR2 YSYEKL. V was pared by 0 bases and J by 4 bases, with 11 bases between. The CDR3 DNA reads TGCGCCAGCAGCCAAGAGGGTAGGGGTGCAGATACGCAGTATTTT. Its translation is CASSQEGRGADTQYF.

CDR3: CATSRSQRGYTQYF. CDR3 DNA sequence: TGTGCCACCAGCAGGAGCCAGCGGGGGTATACGCAGTATTTT. The V and J genes are TRBV15 and TRBJ2-3, with 8 bases identical to TRBD2. CDR3 length: 14 amino acids. Germline values: CDR1 LNHNV, CDR2 YYDKDF (reference sequence). Germline trimming cut 3 bases from V and 7 bases from J; bases unmatched to any gene: 6.

This clonotype appeared once. The rearrangement uses TRBV5-1 and TRBJ2-7; D is ambiguous. V was pared by 3 bases and J by 0 bases, with 13 bases between. The length of the CDR3 is 15 residues. From germline, CDR1 is SGHRS and CDR2 YFSETQ. The CDR3 sequence: CASSSGERSSYEQYF. DNA for the CDR3: TGCGCCAGCAGCTCCGGAGAAAGGTCCTCCTACGAGCAGTACTTC.

The V gene is TRBV10-3, the J gene TRBJ1-2; D gene unclear. Trimming removed 2 bases at V and 8 bases at J, with 12 bases between. Germline CDR1 reads ENHRY; CDR2 reads SYGVKD. The CDR3 sequence is 13 residues long. The CDR3 region is CAISEGISGGYTF. In DNA form, the CDR3 reads TGTGCCATCAGTGAGGGGATTTCAGGAGGCTACACCTTC.

This chain uses TRBV13 with TRBJ1-6, with 11 positions matching TRBD1. The germline V gene encodes CDR1 PRHDT and CDR2 FYEKMQ (reference sequence). The trim removed 5 bases at V and 7 bases at J, leaving 16 bases unmatched. The CDR3 contains 19 residues. The CDR3 reads CASSPQLKPGQGGNSPLHF. In DNA, the CDR3 is TGTGCCAGCAGCCCTCAGCTAAAGCCGGGACAGGGGGGGAATTCACCCCTCCACTTT. Combining the CDR3 with reference TRBV13 and TRBJ1-6 gives the whole variable domain AAGVIQSPRHLIKEKRETATLKCYPIPRHDTVYWYQQGPGQDPQFLISFYEKMQSDKGSIPDRFSAQQFSDYHSELNMSSLELGDSALYFCASSPQLKPGQGGNSPLHFGNGTRLTVT.

With regard to this clonotype: One junction end does not reproduce the germline sequence, and a read error may be involved. The chain couples TRBV29-1 to TRBJ1-1; D is unclear. CDR3 length: 12 residues. CDR1 and CDR2 (germline): SQVTM, ANQGSEA. The CDR3 loop is CSVQGWGTGAFF. DNA of the CDR3: TGCAGCGTTCAAGGATGGGGAACTGGAGCTTTCTTT.

The gene calls are TRBV6-1 and TRBJ2-3, with D possibly TRBD1 on 6 matching bases. CDR3 length: 15 residues. V lost 1 base to trimming and J lost 2 bases, with 10 bases between them. Germline V gene lookup returns CDR1 MNHNS and CDR2 SASEGT. CDR3 sequence reads: CASSEGAGDTDTQYF. CDR3 nucleotides: TGTGCCAGCAGTGAAGGGGCAGGGGACACAGATACGCAGTATTTT.